These 2 T cell receptor beta chains were sequenced from one sample in a study of breast tumors, draining lymph nodes, adjacent tissues. Each CDR3 protein gets one entry after TCRdb re-called the multiplex PCR reads with MiXCR. The sample lists approximately 280,000 distinct CDR3 sequences, over 25% occurring once. Axillary draining lymph nodes of breast cancer patients supplied the node samples. The sample taken for sequencing was axillary lymph node tissue. All receptors come from a female donor with breast cancer. Some clones in this sample may be carry-over from other donors' samples.

This clonotype occurred a few times. This could be a read error, since a much larger clone is one nucleotide away. The conserved phenylalanine or tryptophan is not found at the CDR3 terminus, so this likely reflects a read error. This chain joins TRBV11-3 and TRBJ2-5, with 8 bases aligning to TRBD1. J was trimmed by 5 bases and V by 6 bases; bases with no gene match: 5. The CDR3 has 13 residues. Germline lookup yields CDR1 SGHNT and CDR2 YENEEA. CDR3 bases: TGTGCCAGCAGTCAGGGGGCAGGGGAGACCCAGTACCTC. Amino acid sequence: CASSQGAGETQYL.

A few counts support this clonotype. The V call is TRBV20-1, the J call TRBJ1-1; D gene unclear. The CDR3 spans 14 residues. The germline V gene has CDR1 DFQATT and CDR2 SNEGSKA (reference sequence). V was shortened by 1 base and J by 0 bases, with 9 bases between the two germline ends. Here the CDR3 reads CSARAGQVNTEAFF. CDR3 sequence (DNA): TGCAGTGCTAGAGCCGGCCAGGTGAACACTGAAGCTTTCTTT.